The 22 T cell receptor beta chains listed next were all sequenced from one sample in a study of T cell responses to AZD1222 COVID-19 vaccine. Only in-frame clones appear in the TCRdb table, and some are missing; sequencing was by immunoSEQ multiplex PCR. The table lists around 81,000 clones, approximately 90% of them singletons, with about 8% in the top ten. The sequencing here drew on peripheral blood, taken 28 days after the second AZD1222 dose. The receptor source for this set is an adult who received the AZD1222 COVID-19 vaccine.

The chain combines TRBV27 with TRBJ2-2; the D gene is possibly TRBD1 (6 bases). The CDR3 runs 14 residues. Germline CDR1 and CDR2: MNHEY and SMNVEV (reference sequence). The V and J ends lost 4 bases and 2 bases respectively, with 8 bases between them. The chain's CDR3 is CASSSRGNTGELFF. CDR3 DNA: TGTGCCAGCAGTTCCAGGGGAAACACCGGGGAGCTGTTTTTT.

The chain has TRBV9 and TRBJ1-5; D is uncertain. The V end was cut by 8 bases, the J end by 0 bases, with 9 bases between. Germline V gives CDR1 SGDLS, CDR2 YYNGEE. This CDR3 is 13 amino acids long. The CDR3 nucleotides read TGTGCCAGGTCCATTTATAGCAATCAGCCCCAGCATTTT. It codes for CARSIYSNQPQHF.

V usage is TRBV24-1 and J usage is TRBJ2-1; TRBD2 is a possible D gene (7 bases). Germline CDR1 is KGHDR and CDR2 is SFDVKD. With 3 bases removed from V and 7 bases from J, the gap between germline ends came to 15 bases. The CDR3 extends over 15 amino acids. This chain's CDR3 is CATSDGGGFRNEQFF. CDR3 DNA: TGTGCCACCAGTGATGGCGGGGGCTTTAGGAATGAGCAGTTCTTC.

The chain employs TRBV7-3 and TRBJ2-1; 8 bases are a match to TRBD2. The length of the CDR3 is 16 residues. The germline gives CDR1 SGHTA, CDR2 FQGTGA. V gave up 5 bases and J gave up 3 bases; unmatched junction bases: 9. The CDR3 here is CASSPQGAGVYNEQFF. CDR3 sequence (DNA): TGTGCCAGCAGCCCCCAAGGAGCGGGAGTCTACAATGAGCAGTTCTTC. The full variable domain, with the rest looked up from reference TRBV7-3 and TRBJ2-1, is GAGVSQTPSNKVTEKGKYVELRCDPISGHTALYWYRQSLGQGPEFLIYFQGTGAADDSGLPNDRFFAVRPEGSVSTLKIQRTERGDSAVYLCASSPQGAGVYNEQFFGPGTRLTVL.

The chain joins TRBV20-1 to TRBJ1-1, with unresolved D. In germline, CDR1 is DFQATT, CDR2 SNEGSKA (reference sequence). The CDR3 runs 10 residues. V lost 6 bases and J 8 bases, leaving 10 bases between the germline ends. The CDR3 nucleotides are TGCAGTGCCGAAGGAATGGAAGCTTTCTTT. Amino acid sequence: CSAEGMEAFF.

This rearrangement joins TRBV24-1 to TRBJ2-1; D possibly corresponds to TRBD2 (5 bases). Trimming left V 3 bases short and J 8 bases short, with 16 bases between. In germline, CDR1 is KGHDR, CDR2 SFDVKD. The CDR3 runs to 15 residues. The CDR3 reads CATSDPSAGVDEQFF. For the CDR3, the DNA is TGTGCCACCAGTGATCCCTCGGCGGGTGTCGATGAGCAGTTCTTC.

As to this clone: Other DNA sequences from this sample encode an identical CDR3 as well. CDR3 sequence: CASSLIRDQPQHF. CDR3 in DNA: TGTGCCAGCAGCTTAATCAGGGACCAGCCCCAGCATTTT. J is TRBJ1-5 and V is TRBV11-2; the D gene is possibly TRBD1 (5 bases). Trimming removed 2 bases at V and 7 bases at J, with 9 bases between. Germline CDR1 and CDR2: SGHAT and FQNNGV. CDR3 length equals 13 residues.

The chain links TRBV10-3 to TRBJ2-3; D perhaps matches TRBD1 (6 bases). The CDR3 is 13 amino acids. Trimming removed 8 bases from V and 1 base from J, with 10 bases in between. Germline V CDR1 and CDR2: ENHRY, SYGVKD. The CDR3 region is CAISAGGTDTQYF. The CDR3 DNA reads TGTGCCATCTCGGCAGGGGGCACAGATACGCAGTATTTT.

V usage is TRBV10-3 and J usage is TRBJ1-6; possibly TRBD1 for D (5 bases). Looked up from germline, CDR1 is ENHRY and CDR2 is SYGVKD. This CDR3 region has 14 residues. Trimming took 7 bases from V and 10 from J, leaving 17 bases between them. CDR3 nucleotide sequence: TGTGCCATCACTGCCGGCGGGGCTAGATCACCCCTCCACTTT. Its protein is CAITAGGARSPLHF.

The V gene is TRBV11-2, the J gene TRBJ2-1, with D possibly TRBD1 on 6 matching bases. Germline-derived CDR1 and CDR2 are SGHAT and FQNNGV. Between the trimmed V and J ends, which lost 4 bases and 6 bases, there was a span of 16 bases. This CDR3 region has 15 residues. CDR3 region: CASSSQGTAPNEQFF. The CDR3 bases are TGTGCCAGCAGCTCACAGGGTACTGCCCCCAATGAGCAGTTCTTC.

The chain links TRBV10-3 to TRBJ2-7; D is perhaps TRBD2 (5 bases). CDR3 length: 11 amino acids. Germline CDR1 reads ENHRY; CDR2 reads SYGVKD. With 10 bases removed from V and 3 bases from J, the gap between germline ends came to 10 bases. The CDR3 DNA reads as TGTGCCACCGGTGAGGGCTACGAGCAGTACTTC. As protein: CATGEGYEQYF.

This chain joins TRBV14 and TRBJ2-1, with D perhaps TRBD1 or TRBD2 (5 bases each). Germline assignment: CDR1 SGHDN and CDR2 FVKESK. The germline V and J ends were trimmed by 5 bases and 1 base, with 12 bases remaining between them. The CDR3 sequence is 15 residues long. The CDR3 sequence: CASSRGPGSYNEQFF. The CDR3 DNA sequence: TGTGCCAGCAGCAGGGGCCCGGGGTCCTACAATGAGCAGTTCTTC.

On this clone itself: Other DNA sequences from this sample encode an identical CDR3 as well. The chain couples TRBV4-1 to TRBJ2-7; D might be TRBD2 (6 bases). Trimming stripped 1 base from V and 4 bases from J, with 11 bases between. Per the germline V gene, CDR1 is MGHRA and CDR2 is YSYEKL. The CDR3 runs to 14 residues. The chain's CDR3 is CASSQAVREYEQYF. The CDR3 region has the DNA TGCGCCAGCAGCCAAGCTGTACGGGAGTACGAGCAGTACTTC.

The rearrangement uses TRBV5-4 and TRBJ2-7; perhaps D is TRBD1 or TRBD2 (6 bases each). There are 15 residues in the CDR3. Trimming left V 2 bases short and J 2 bases short, with 14 bases between. Germline V CDR1 and CDR2: SGHNT, YYREEE (reference sequence). The CDR3 protein is CASSFLGGSPYEQYF. The CDR3 nucleotides read TGTGCCAGCAGCTTTTTGGGGGGCTCCCCCTACGAGCAGTACTTC.

This chain links TRBV9 with TRBJ2-3; TRBD1 is a possible D gene (5 bases). CDR1 is SGDLS and CDR2 is YYNGEE in the germline V gene. V was shortened by 0 bases and J by 2 bases, with 10 bases between the two germline ends. The CDR3 covers 15 residues. The CDR3 bases are TGTGCCAGCAGCGTAGTAGGGGTGGACACAGATACGCAGTATTTT. Its protein product is CASSVVGVDTDTQYF. The full variable domain, rest sourced from reference TRBV9 and TRBJ2-3, is DSGVTQTPKHLITATGQRVTLRCSPRSGDLSVYWYQQSLDQGLQFLIQYYNGEERAKGNILERFSAQQFPDLHSELNLSSLELGDSALYFCASSVVGVDTDTQYFGPGTRLTVL.

The chain has TRBV19 and TRBJ2-1; perhaps TRBD1 as D (5 bases). CDR1 and CDR2 from the germline V gene are LNHDA and SQIVND (reference sequence). The CDR3 totals 17 residues. V was cut by 2 bases and J by 0 bases, with 14 bases left in between. For the CDR3, the DNA is TGTGCCAGTAGTATACAGGGAACCCCTAGCTCCTACAATGAGCAGTTCTTC. This codes for CASSIQGTPSSYNEQFF.

The gene calls are TRBV27 and TRBJ1-2; the D is unclear. Trimming cost V 8 bases and J 1 base, with 5 bases left between them. The germline gives CDR1 MNHEY, CDR2 SMNVEV (reference sequence). This CDR3 region has 11 residues. The CDR3 loop reads CASGNNYGYTF. As DNA, the CDR3 is TGTGCCAGCGGCAATAACTATGGCTACACCTTC.

The chain is built from TRBV2 and TRBJ1-3; D is undetermined. CDR3 size: 12 residues. Looked up from germline, CDR1 is SNHLY and CDR2 is FYNNEI. V was shortened by 10 bases and J by 2 bases, with 9 bases between the two germline ends. The CDR3 sequence is CATMSPGNTIYF. For the CDR3, the DNA is TGTGCCACCATGTCCCCTGGAAACACCATATATTTT.

The chain couples TRBV9 to TRBJ1-5; D gene unclear. Per the germline V gene, CDR1 is SGDLS and CDR2 is YYNGEE. The ends were cut back, 3 bases at V and 0 bases at J, with 10 bases in the middle. The CDR3 extends over 15 amino acids. CDR3 in DNA: TGTGCCAGCAGCGAAGGTTCGAATAGCAATCAGCCCCAGCATTTT. It translates to CASSEGSNSNQPQHF.

The gene calls are TRBV7-8 and TRBJ1-6, with no clear D. This CDR3 has 16 amino acids. CDR1 is SGHVS and CDR2 is FQNEAQ in the germline V gene. With 5 bases removed from V and 0 bases from J, the gap between germline ends came to 11 bases. The CDR3 protein is CASSPHRSSYNSPLHF. The CDR3 DNA reads as TGTGCCAGCAGCCCACACCGGAGCTCCTATAATTCACCCCTCCACTTT.

The chain combines TRBV11-2 with TRBJ1-1, with D unclear. Germline V gene data show CDR1 as SGHAT and CDR2 as FQNNGV. There are 14 residues in the CDR3. Trimming left V 0 bases short and J 0 bases short, with 5 bases between. CDR3 nucleotide sequence: TGTGCCAGCAGCTTAGATCTAATGAACACTGAAGCTTTCTTT. Its translation is CASSLDLMNTEAFF.

The chain carries TRBV5-1 and TRBJ2-3; 9 bases map to TRBD1. After removal of 5 bases from V and 6 bases from J, the junction contained 10 bases not matched to a gene. The CDR3 is made up of 15 amino acids. Germline CDR1 SGHRS, CDR2 YFSETQ. CDR3 sequence reads: CASRLGGQGGDTQYF. DNA for the CDR3: TGCGCCAGCAGACTGGGGGGACAGGGCGGCGATACGCAGTATTTT.